The present entry profiles one TCR beta chain with its context. Its target is not known. The V gene's germline CDR1 is MNHEY and CDR2 SMNVEV (reference sequence). The CDR3 is 14 amino acids. The V and J ends lost 2 bases and 5 bases, in that order; junction bases with no gene match: 3. This sample stems from a study of T cell clones after liver transplantation. Study at large: HCV positivity affected three of eight recipients; the rest lacked autoimmune or viral indications. At least one year of complete immunosuppression withdrawal without enzymes over twice normal defined tolerance.

Findings of the study overall: A larger donor-reactive than third-party decline suggested partial antigen-specific deletion.

Clones were read by immunoSEQ multiplex PCR, and TCRdb kept only the in-frame ones, dropping some. The repertoire holds 50,000 to 55,000 clones, with over 65% as singletons. V usage is TRBV27 and J usage is TRBJ1-5; 7 bases are a match to TRBD1. Here the sequenced sample was CD4+ T cells from blood, taken 54 months after liver transplant. This clonotype was obtained from a human patient who received a liver transplant. Some of the T cells may derive from the graft donor. CDR3 in DNA: TGTGCCAGCAGTTTAATCGACAGGGATCAGCCCCAGCATTTT. Amino acids: CASSLIDRDQPQHF.